The sequence of this TCR beta chain was determined in a study of cytomegalovirus exposure and HLA in healthy donors. Background on the study: There were about 85 million unique TCRs (from HLA-typed donors) in an early data release.

This CDR3 spans 16 amino acids. The PCR used 60 Vbeta and 13 Jbeta primers. TCRdb's copy holds only in-frame clones and misses some; the assay was immunoSEQ multiplex PCR. The data hold about 160,000 clones, with 65% to 85% observed a single time. This chain connects TRBV21-1 to TRBJ2-5; the D call TRBD2 from the table was never checked on the DNA. TRBV21-1 has pseudogene status. Material for sequencing was PBMCs. This clonotype originated in a woman aged 45-59 years in good health and CMV-seropositive. CDR3 residues: CASSKDTGGFAVAQYF. CDR3 bases: TGTGCCAGCAGCAAAGATACGGGGGGGTTTGCGGTGGCCCAGTACTTC.